These 27 T cell receptor beta chains came from one sample sequenced in a study of blood T cell repertoires in COVID-19. Sequencing used immunoSEQ multiplex PCR; TCRdb keeps in-frame clones, though not all of them. The sample lists roughly 100,000 clones; around nine tenths were seen once. The source material was peripheral blood. The receptors here all came from a human donor in a cohort sampled during active COVID-19.

This chain links TRBV25-1 with TRBJ2-4; 8 nucleotides agree with TRBD1. The V and J ends lost 6 bases and 8 bases, in that order; junction bases with no gene match: 9. The CDR3 runs to 14 residues. Looked up from germline, CDR1 is MGHDK and CDR2 is SYGVNS. This CDR3 is CASRDRARGDIQYF. For the CDR3, the DNA is TGTGCCAGCAGGGACAGGGCCCGAGGGGACATTCAGTACTTC.

The V and J genes are TRBV7-2 and TRBJ2-1, with a tentative D call TRBD2 (5 bases). V was pared by 5 bases and J by 7 bases, with 15 bases between. This CDR3 contains 14 residues. Germline loops: CDR1 SGHTA, CDR2 FQGNSA. The CDR3 here is CASSPRLLGNEQFF. The CDR3, as DNA: TGTGCCAGCAGCCCGCGACTATTGGGAAATGAGCAGTTCTTC.

In this sample, this clone turned up once. The genes are TRBV7-2 and TRBJ2-7; D remains unclear. CDR1 is SGHTA and CDR2 is FQGNSA in the germline V gene. V lost 4 bases and J lost 2, with 9 bases in between. The length of the CDR3 is 13 residues. The CDR3 DNA reads as TGTGCCAGCAGCTCGCGACGGGCCTACGAGCAGTACTTC. Encoded protein: CASSSRRAYEQYF.

The chain combines TRBV6-5 with TRBJ1-2, with TRBD1 identical over 7 bases. V was clipped by 4 bases and J by 7 bases; unmatched bases: 15. This CDR3 is 16 amino acids long. Germline V gene lookup returns CDR1 MNHEY and CDR2 SVGAGI. DNA of the CDR3: TGTGCCAGCAGTTCTCGGACAGGCGCTCTCGACAGTGGCTACACCTTC. As protein: CASSSRTGALDSGYTF.

The gene calls are TRBV2 and TRBJ1-3; D call uncertain. The germline V and J ends were trimmed by 6 bases and 4 bases, with 7 bases remaining between them. CDR1 SNHLY and CDR2 FYNNEI come from the germline V gene. The CDR3 totals 12 residues. The CDR3 loop reads CASSGVGNTIYF. The CDR3 coding sequence is TGTGCCAGCAGCGGGGTAGGAAACACCATATATTTT.

The chain couples TRBV28 to TRBJ1-5, with D perhaps matching TRBD1 (6 bases). Germline V gives CDR1 MDHEN, CDR2 SYDVKM. The CDR3 runs to 15 residues. Deletions cut 5 bases from V and 6 bases from J, with 17 bases between. The CDR3 loop reads CASSPGGGAVQPQHF. CDR3 nucleotide sequence: TGTGCCAGCAGTCCGGGAGGGGGAGCGGTTCAGCCCCAGCATTTT.

This clone has more than one count but fewer than ten. The chain is built from TRBV2 and TRBJ1-1; D is undetermined. The CDR3 totals 13 residues. Germline CDR1 reads SNHLY; CDR2 reads FYNNEI. V lost 1 base and J 8 bases, leaving 11 bases between the germline ends. CDR3 protein: CASSEEVRVEAFF. CDR3 nucleotides: TGTGCCAGCAGTGAAGAGGTACGGGTGGAAGCTTTCTTT.

The chain recombines TRBV30 with TRBJ1-1; perhaps TRBD1 as D (5 bases). Germline loops: CDR1 GTSNPN, CDR2 SVGIG (reference sequence). This CDR3 has 11 residues. V lost 8 bases and J 8 bases, leaving 15 bases between the germline ends. CDR3 sequence reads: CAKGEGREAFF. For the CDR3, the DNA is TGTGCCAAAGGGGAGGGGCGGGAAGCTTTCTTT.

V and J are TRBV6-6 and TRBJ2-7; 7 bases agree with TRBD1. The junction had 6 bases not matched to a gene; V was cut back by 5 bases and J by 2 bases. Germline V gene sequence: CDR1 MNHNY, CDR2 SVGAGI (reference sequence). CDR3 length equals 14 residues. CDR3 bases: TGTGCCAGCAGTCGATCGACAGGGCCCTACGAGCAGTACTTC. Translated, it gives CASSRSTGPYEQYF.

This chain connects TRBV23-1 to TRBJ2-7, with D tentatively TRBD1 (5 bases). TRBV23-1 is annotated as an ORF whose role is uncertain. Trimming left V 0 bases short and J 2 bases short, with 20 bases between. The CDR3 loop spans 18 amino acids. The DNA of the CDR3 is TGCGCCAGCAGTCAATCGGGCAGGGAAGGGGTGGCGGCCTACGAGCAGTACTTC. It specifies CASSQSGREGVAAYEQYF.

The chain combines TRBV25-1 with TRBJ2-7, with D tentatively TRBD1 (5 bases). V lost 3 bases and J lost 2, with 11 bases in between. Germline CDR1 MGHDK, CDR2 SYGVNS. The CDR3 length is 14 residues. The CDR3 sequence is CASSDPDTAYEQYF. The DNA of the CDR3 is TGTGCCAGCAGTGACCCGGACACGGCCTACGAGCAGTACTTC.

This sequence joins TRBV19 and TRBJ2-1; D possibly corresponds to TRBD2 (6 bases). This CDR3 region has 15 residues. Germline V CDR1 and CDR2: LNHDA, SQIVND (reference sequence). Deletions cut 3 bases from V and 0 bases from J, with 9 bases between. The CDR3 region is CASSILSGSYNEQFF. The DNA for the CDR3 is TGTGCCAGTAGTATTCTTAGCGGCTCCTACAATGAGCAGTTCTTC.

V and J are TRBV7-9 and TRBJ2-1; TRBD2 matches at 8 bases. The CDR3 covers 15 residues. Germline assignment: CDR1 SEHNR and CDR2 FQNEAQ (reference sequence). J gave up 3 bases and V 0 bases, and 1 base lay outside the gene matches. CDR3 residues: CASSLAGTSYNEQFF. CDR3 coding DNA: TGTGCCAGCAGCTTAGCCGGGACTAGCTACAATGAGCAGTTCTTC.

In this sample, this clone turned up once. Other DNA sequences in the sample encode the same CDR3. The chain carries TRBV5-1 and TRBJ1-4, with 11 bases fitting TRBD1. The J segment lost 8 bases and the V segment lost 5 bases, leaving 5 bases of the junction unmatched. Germline V gene data show CDR1 as SGHRS and CDR2 as YFSETQ. The CDR3 covers 14 residues. The CDR3 bases are TGCGCCAGCAGTTCGGGACAGGGGGGAGAAAAACTGTTTTTT. Protein: CASSSGQGGEKLFF.

This clone was seen just once. V usage is TRBV25-1 and J usage is TRBJ2-7; 9 nucleotides align to TRBD1. The CDR3 sequence is 15 residues long. The trim removed 3 bases at V and 5 bases at J, leaving 8 bases unmatched. Germline V gives CDR1 MGHDK, CDR2 SYGVNS. CDR3 residues: CASSDAGTGNNEQYF. The CDR3 bases are TGTGCCAGCAGTGACGCCGGGACAGGGAACAACGAGCAGTACTTC.

The rearrangement joins TRBV7-2 to TRBJ2-7; TRBD2 matches 11 bases. The CDR3 contains 16 residues. The V segment lost 7 bases and the J segment 4 bases; nucleotides outside the gene matches: 12. CDR1 is SGHTA and CDR2 is FQGNSA in the germline V gene. Here the CDR3 DNA reads TGTGCCAGCATCCCAGTACTAGCGGGAGCCGGGTACGAGCAGTACTTC. Protein: CASIPVLAGAGYEQYF.

Many counts were recorded for this clone. This chain joins TRBV28 and TRBJ2-7; D may be TRBD1 (6 bases). Germline V gene sequence: CDR1 MDHEN, CDR2 SYDVKM. The length of the CDR3 is 14 residues. V gave up 5 bases and J gave up 4 bases, with 15 bases separating them. CDR3 sequence: CASSKGHTRYEQYF. The CDR3 nucleotides are TGTGCCAGCAGTAAGGGACACACAAGATACGAGCAGTACTTC.

The chain combines TRBV4-2 with TRBJ1-2; 8 bases fit TRBD1. Trimming removed 4 bases from V and 2 bases from J; junction bases left unmatched: 9. The CDR3 covers 16 residues. Germline lookup yields CDR1 LGHNA and CDR2 YNFKEQ. This CDR3 reads CASSPTAAGGNYGYTF. The CDR3 DNA is TGTGCCAGCAGCCCCACGGCAGCAGGGGGCAACTATGGCTACACCTTC.

This rearrangement joins TRBV6-2 or TRBV6-3 to TRBJ2-7; 7 positions agree with TRBD2. Looked up from germline, CDR1 is MNHEY and CDR2 is SVGEGT. V trimming: 6 bases; J trimming: 2 bases; junction bases outside the gene matches: 7. This CDR3 comprises 14 residues. For the CDR3, the DNA is TGTGCCAGCAGCCCGACTAGCTTCCCCTACGAGCAGTACTTC. It codes for CASSPTSFPYEQYF.

This chain uses TRBV4-1 with TRBJ1-2; the D gene is possibly TRBD1 (6 bases). Germline CDR1 reads MGHRA; CDR2 reads YSYEKL. The CDR3 contains 13 residues. V was trimmed by 1 base and J by 9 bases, leaving 12 bases between them. CDR3 DNA: TGCGCCAGCAGCCAAGTGAGGGGACAAAGCTACACCTTC. It translates to CASSQVRGQSYTF.

V is TRBV5-1 and J is TRBJ1-1; 8 bases are shared with TRBD1. The germline V gene has CDR1 SGHRS and CDR2 YFSETQ. V shed 9 bases and J 4 bases; nucleotides not matched to a gene: 11. There are 14 residues in the CDR3. CDR3 amino acids: CATAMGQVGTEAFF. As DNA, the CDR3 is TGCGCCACCGCGATGGGACAGGTGGGCACTGAAGCTTTCTTT. The full variable domain, rest sourced from reference TRBV5-1 and TRBJ1-1, is KAGVTQTPRYLIKTRGQQVTLSCSPISGHRSVSWYQQTPGQGLQFLFEYFSETQRNKGNFPGRFSGRQFSNSRSEMNVSTLELGDSALYLCATAMGQVGTEAFFGQGTRLTVV.

V gene TRBV11-2 combines with J gene TRBJ2-3; possible D gene TRBD1, 6 bases. Germline lookup yields CDR1 SGHAT and CDR2 FQNNGV. The CDR3 contains 14 residues. V lost 6 bases, J lost 2 bases, and 12 bases lay in between. The CDR3 sequence is CASRRGFLTDTQYF. CDR3 DNA sequence: TGTGCCAGCAGGAGGGGGTTCCTCACAGATACGCAGTATTTT.

This rearrangement joins TRBV21-1 to TRBJ2-7; the DNA was not used to check the table's D call, TRBD2. TRBV21-1 is a listed pseudogene. There are 16 residues in the CDR3. The CDR3 DNA sequence: TGTGCCAGCAGCAAAGTGGTAGCGGGCCTCTCCTACGAGCAGTACTTC. Its protein is CASSKVVAGLSYEQYF.

The chain joins TRBV18 to TRBJ2-7, with a tentative D call TRBD1 (5 bases). This CDR3 comprises 13 residues. From germline, CDR1 is KGHSH and CDR2 LQKENI. The ends were cut back, 6 bases at V and 2 bases at J, with 11 bases in the middle. The DNA for the CDR3 is TGTGCCAGCTCCCACACACAGGCCTACGAGCAGTACTTC. It translates to CASSHTQAYEQYF.

The gene calls are TRBV5-6 and TRBJ2-3; TRBD1 matches at 7 bases. The V gene's germline CDR1 is SGHDT and CDR2 YYEEEE. Trimming cost V 4 bases and J 0 bases; bases outside gene matches: 8. The CDR3 is 16 amino acids. The CDR3 reads CASSPGTASSTDTQYF. In DNA, the CDR3 is TGTGCCAGCAGCCCTGGGACAGCCTCTAGCACAGATACGCAGTATTTT.

The V call is TRBV15, the J call TRBJ1-5; TRBD1 is a possible D gene (6 bases). This CDR3 is built from 15 residues. From germline, CDR1 is LNHNV and CDR2 YYDKDF (reference sequence). V gave up 5 bases and J gave up 0 bases, with 11 bases separating them. The DNA for the CDR3 is TGTGCCACCAGCGGACAGCCCGATAGCAATCAGCCCCAGCATTTT. It translates to CATSGQPDSNQPQHF.

The CDR3 DNA is TGTGCCAGCAGCCCCCGACAGGGCCCGGGTGGCTACACCTTC. It yields the protein CASSPRQGPGGYTF. This rearrangement joins TRBV7-3 to TRBJ1-2, with TRBD1 matching over 7 bases. From germline, CDR1 is SGHTA and CDR2 FQGTGA. CDR3 length equals 14 residues. Unmatched junction bases numbered 10, after V lost 5 bases and J lost 7 bases.